Presented here are 9 T cell receptor beta chains from one specimen sequenced in a study of cytomegalovirus exposure and HLA in healthy donors. A multiplex PCR was run with 60 Vbeta primers and 13 Jbeta primers. Only in-frame clones appear in the TCRdb table, and some are missing; sequencing was by immunoSEQ multiplex PCR. The sample records 90,000 to 140,000 clones, 83% being singletons. The sample consisted of PBMCs. All receptors come from a man between 18 and 29 years old in good health and CMV-seronegative.

The chain links TRBV19 to TRBJ1-3; D possibly corresponds to TRBD1 (5 bases). The CDR3 has 16 residues. Germline values: CDR1 LNHDA, CDR2 SQIVND (reference sequence). With 5 bases removed from V and 0 bases from J, the gap between germline ends came to 14 bases. CDR3 residues: CASSPQTGISGNTIYF. The CDR3 nucleotides read TGTGCCAGTAGTCCTCAAACAGGAATCTCTGGAAACACCATATATTTT.

The rearrangement uses TRBV6-1 and TRBJ2-2; D is ambiguous. The CDR3 extends over 11 amino acids. The germline V gene has CDR1 MNHNS and CDR2 SASEGT. V was cut by 5 bases and J by 6 bases, with 4 bases left in between. CDR3 nucleotides: TGTGCCAGCAGTTATGCCGGGGAGCTGTTTTTT. Protein: CASSYAGELFF.

The genes are TRBV10-3 and TRBJ1-3, with D uncertain. The germline V gene encodes CDR1 ENHRY and CDR2 SYGVKD. This CDR3 has 14 amino acids. Trimming shortened V by 11 bases and J by 2 bases, and 16 bases separated the two germline ends. The CDR3 DNA follows: TGTGCCTCGGGCCCCGAGGGCCCTGGAAACACCATATATTTT. Its translation is CASGPEGPGNTIYF.

J is TRBJ2-1 and V is TRBV5-1; possibly TRBD1 for D (6 bases). V dropped 4 bases and J dropped 8 bases, with 19 bases sitting between them. This CDR3 is built from 15 residues. Germline V gene data show CDR1 as SGHRS and CDR2 as YFSETQ. The CDR3 bases are TGCGCCAGCAGCCCCCCCGAACAGGGAGTCTATGAGCAGTTCTTC. Translated, it gives CASSPPEQGVYEQFF.

This clone showed up just once. The chain couples TRBV6-1 to TRBJ1-5; TRBD1 agrees at 7 bases. The CDR3 sequence is 15 residues long. CDR1 and CDR2 from the germline V gene are MNHNS and SASEGT. The V and J ends lost 8 bases and 3 bases, in that order; junction bases with no gene match: 10. In DNA, the CDR3 is TGTGCCAGCTTGTATAACAGGGGCCTCAATCAGCCCCAGCATTTT. The encoded protein is CASLYNRGLNQPQHF.

This chain uses TRBV4-1 with TRBJ2-7, with D possibly TRBD2 on 5 matching bases. The CDR3 consists of 16 residues. Trimming took 0 bases from V and 1 from J, leaving 13 bases between them. Germline CDR1 reads MGHRA; CDR2 reads YSYEKL. This CDR3 is CASSQEASGPSYEQYF. CDR3 sequence (DNA): TGCGCCAGCAGCCAAGAAGCCAGCGGCCCTTCCTACGAGCAGTACTTC.

This clone was seen only a few times. This chain connects TRBV4-1 to TRBJ2-5; 10 bases are shared with TRBD2. The CDR3 totals 15 residues. Per the germline V gene, CDR1 is MGHRA and CDR2 is YSYEKL. Trimming took 4 bases from V and 5 from J; bases not matched to a gene: 7. CDR3 sequence reads: CASSRTQREGETQYF. CDR3 sequence (DNA): TGCGCCAGCAGCCGGACCCAGCGGGAGGGGGAGACCCAGTACTTC.

This chain joins TRBV2 and TRBJ1-1; D remains ambiguous. Deletions cut 5 bases from V and 1 base from J, with 8 bases between. Germline values: CDR1 SNHLY, CDR2 FYNNEI. The CDR3 sequence is 13 residues long. CDR3 nucleotides: TGTGCCAGCAGTTATAAGCCGAACACTGAAGCTTTCTTT. Translation: CASSYKPNTEAFF.

The chain combines TRBV10-2 with TRBJ2-3; 10 bases are shared with TRBD2. Germline trimming cut 7 bases from V and 6 bases from J; bases unmatched to any gene: 4. The CDR3 has 13 residues. Germline-derived CDR1 and CDR2 are WSHSY and SAAADI. The CDR3 region has the DNA TGCGCCAGCACGCTAGCGGGAGCGGATACGCAGTATTTT. It codes for CASTLAGADTQYF.